This T cell receptor (beta chain) comes out of a study of radiation and T cells in renal cell carcinoma. Study background: Nephrectomy followed 15 Gy stereotactic body radiation by 4 weeks.

This clone was recorded once. Its matching antigen is unknown. Time point in this sample: blood 2 weeks post-SBRT. Regarding treatment: 15 Gy SBRT to primary tumor, nephrectomy 4 weeks later. After SBRT, blood was collected at 2 and 4 weeks, plus baseline. Clear cell pathology was present in this patient's renal cell carcinoma. Study-level points and caveats: From baseline, blood top tumor clonotypes peaked at 2 weeks post-radiation.

Per germline, CDR1 SGDLS and CDR2 YYNGEE. CDR3 length: 14 amino acids. V lost 4 bases and J 4 bases, leaving 12 bases between the germline ends. Assay used: immunoSEQ multiplex PCR; TCRdb lists only in-frame clones, some missing. The data hold some 150,000 clones, with approximately 86% observed a single time. Sequencing was performed on blood, taken from a patient whose treatment included radiotherapy and nephrectomy. The rearrangement links TRBV9 to TRBJ1-3; D unclear. The receptor's source is a woman aged 45-65 years with renal cell carcinoma. This CDR3 reads CASSSWASGNTIYF. CDR3 sequence (DNA): TGTGCCAGCAGCTCTTGGGCGTCGGGAAACACCATATATTTT. Full variable domain (missing parts from reference TRBV9 and TRBJ1-3): DSGVTQTPKHLITATGQRVTLRCSPRSGDLSVYWYQQSLDQGLQFLIQYYNGEERAKGNILERFSAQQFPDLHSELNLSSLELGDSALYFCASSSWASGNTIYFGEGSWLTVV.